This T cell receptor (beta chain) is drawn from a study of cytomegalovirus exposure and HLA in healthy donors. Overall study results and limits: Among CMV-associated TCR beta chains, most appeared HLA-restricted in a later analysis. Cytomegalovirus status was reportedly diagnosed by the classifier with high specificity and sensitivity. When analyzed later, a missense DCLRE1C variant was found to be linked to TCR beta V- and J-gene trimming. A later analysis showed HLA-associated TCR beta chains outstripping equally common others in clonal expansion.

Turning to this clone: Antigen: not known.

J gave up 1 base and V 1 base, and 3 bases lay outside the gene matches. The germline CDR1 and CDR2 sequences are SQVTM and ANQGSEA. This CDR3 is 15 amino acids long. PCR involved 60 Vbeta and 13 Jbeta primers. Repertoires were generated with immunoSEQ multiplex PCR, while TCRdb's copy carries only in-frame clones and drops some. This table has some 60,000 clones, 65% to 75% appearing once. The sample consisted of PBMCs. V is TRBV29-1 and J is TRBJ2-2, with TRBD2 matching 7 bases. This clonotype was sampled from a woman in her 30s in good health and CMV-seronegative. CDR3 region: CSVEGGGRNTGELFF. Here the CDR3 DNA reads TGCAGCGTTGAAGGGGGGGGGAGGAACACCGGGGAGCTGTTTTTT.